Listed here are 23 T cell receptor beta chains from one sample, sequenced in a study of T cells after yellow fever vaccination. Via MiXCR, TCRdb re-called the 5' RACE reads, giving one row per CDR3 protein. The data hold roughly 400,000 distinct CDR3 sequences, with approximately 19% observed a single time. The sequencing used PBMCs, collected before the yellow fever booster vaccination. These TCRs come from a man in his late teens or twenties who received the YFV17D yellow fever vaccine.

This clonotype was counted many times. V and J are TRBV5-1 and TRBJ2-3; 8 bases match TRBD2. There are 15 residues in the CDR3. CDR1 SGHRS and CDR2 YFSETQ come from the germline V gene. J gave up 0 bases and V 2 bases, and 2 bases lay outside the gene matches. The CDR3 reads CASSFSGVSTDTQYF. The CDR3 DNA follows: TGCGCCAGCAGCTTTAGCGGGGTTAGCACAGATACGCAGTATTTT.

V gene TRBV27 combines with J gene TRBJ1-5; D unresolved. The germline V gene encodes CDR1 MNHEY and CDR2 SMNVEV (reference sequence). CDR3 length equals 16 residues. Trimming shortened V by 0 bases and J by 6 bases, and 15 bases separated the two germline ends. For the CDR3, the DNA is TGTGCCAGCAGTTTATCGGGCAGCCTACAAGGTCAGCCCCAGCATTTT. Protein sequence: CASSLSGSLQGQPQHF.

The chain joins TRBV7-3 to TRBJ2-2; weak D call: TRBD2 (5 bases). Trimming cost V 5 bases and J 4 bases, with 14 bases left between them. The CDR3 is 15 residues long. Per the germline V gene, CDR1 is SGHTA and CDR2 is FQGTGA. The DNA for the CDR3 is TGTGCCAGCAGCATTATCGGTCGGGGCACCGGGGAGCTGTTTTTT. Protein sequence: CASSIIGRGTGELFF. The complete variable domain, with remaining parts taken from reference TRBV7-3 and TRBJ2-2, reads GAGVSQTPSNKVTEKGKYVELRCDPISGHTALYWYRQSLGQGPEFLIYFQGTGAADDSGLPNDRFFAVRPEGSVSTLKIQRTERGDSAVYLCASSIIGRGTGELFFGEGSRLTVL.

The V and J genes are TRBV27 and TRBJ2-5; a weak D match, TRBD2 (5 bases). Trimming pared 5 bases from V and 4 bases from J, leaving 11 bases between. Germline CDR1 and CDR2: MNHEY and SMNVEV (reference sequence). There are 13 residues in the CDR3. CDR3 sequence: CASSTRILETQYF. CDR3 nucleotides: TGTGCCAGCAGTACTAGGATATTAGAGACCCAGTACTTC.

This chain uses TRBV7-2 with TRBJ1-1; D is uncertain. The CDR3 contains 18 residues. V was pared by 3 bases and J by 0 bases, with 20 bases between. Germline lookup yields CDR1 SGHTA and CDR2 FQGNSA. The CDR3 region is CASSFPPRTATMNTEAFF. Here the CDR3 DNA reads TGTGCCAGCAGCTTCCCACCACGGACGGCAACCATGAACACTGAAGCTTTCTTT.

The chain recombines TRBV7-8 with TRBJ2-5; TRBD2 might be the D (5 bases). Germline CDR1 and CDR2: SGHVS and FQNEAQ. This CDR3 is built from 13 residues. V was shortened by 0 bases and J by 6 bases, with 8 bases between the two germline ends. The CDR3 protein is CASSLAVGKTQYF. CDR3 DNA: TGTGCCAGCAGCTTAGCGGTCGGGAAGACCCAGTACTTC.

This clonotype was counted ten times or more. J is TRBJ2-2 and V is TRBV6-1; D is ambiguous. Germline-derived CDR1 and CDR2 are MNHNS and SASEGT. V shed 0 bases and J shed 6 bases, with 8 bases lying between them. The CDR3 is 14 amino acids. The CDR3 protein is CASSEAHRAGELFF. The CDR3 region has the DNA TGTGCCAGCAGTGAAGCGCACCGGGCCGGGGAGCTGTTTTTT.

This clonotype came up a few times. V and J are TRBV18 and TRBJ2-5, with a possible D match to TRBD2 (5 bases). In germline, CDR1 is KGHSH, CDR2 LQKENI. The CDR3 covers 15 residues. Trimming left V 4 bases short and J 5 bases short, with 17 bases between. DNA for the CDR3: TGTGCCAGCTCACTGGCCCAAGCGGCCTCGGAGACCCAGTACTTC. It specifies CASSLAQAASETQYF.

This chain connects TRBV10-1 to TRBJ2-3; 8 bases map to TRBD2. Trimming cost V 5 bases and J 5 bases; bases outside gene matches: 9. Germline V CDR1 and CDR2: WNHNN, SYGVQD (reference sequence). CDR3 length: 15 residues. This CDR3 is CASSTAGAVGDTQYF. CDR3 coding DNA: TGCGCCAGCAGTACAGCGGGGGCCGTTGGAGATACGCAGTATTTT.

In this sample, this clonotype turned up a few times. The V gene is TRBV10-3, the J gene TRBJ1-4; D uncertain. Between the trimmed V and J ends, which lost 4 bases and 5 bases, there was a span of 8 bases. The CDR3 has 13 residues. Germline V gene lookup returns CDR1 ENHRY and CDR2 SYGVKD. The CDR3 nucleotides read TGTGCCATCAGTGTTCGGGGAAATGAAAAACTGTTTTTT. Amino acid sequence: CAISVRGNEKLFF.

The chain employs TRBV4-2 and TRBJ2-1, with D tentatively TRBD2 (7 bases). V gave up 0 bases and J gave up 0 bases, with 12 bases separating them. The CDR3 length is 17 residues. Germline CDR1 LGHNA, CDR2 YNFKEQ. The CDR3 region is CASSQEGGGSSYNEQFF. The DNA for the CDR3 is TGTGCCAGCAGCCAAGAGGGGGGCGGGAGCTCCTACAATGAGCAGTTCTTC.

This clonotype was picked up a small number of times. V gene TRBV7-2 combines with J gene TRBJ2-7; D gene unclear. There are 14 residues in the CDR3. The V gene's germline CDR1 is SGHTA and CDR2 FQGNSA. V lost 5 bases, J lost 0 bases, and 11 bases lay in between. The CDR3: CASSPVQSSYEQYF. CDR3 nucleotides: TGTGCCAGCAGCCCGGTACAGAGCTCCTACGAGCAGTACTTC.

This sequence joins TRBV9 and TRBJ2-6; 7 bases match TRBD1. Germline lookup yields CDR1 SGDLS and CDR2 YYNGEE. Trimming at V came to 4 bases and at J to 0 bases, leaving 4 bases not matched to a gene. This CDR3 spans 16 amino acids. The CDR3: CASSRGQTSGANVLTF. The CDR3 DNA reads TGTGCCAGCAGCAGGGGACAGACCTCTGGGGCCAACGTCCTGACTTTC.

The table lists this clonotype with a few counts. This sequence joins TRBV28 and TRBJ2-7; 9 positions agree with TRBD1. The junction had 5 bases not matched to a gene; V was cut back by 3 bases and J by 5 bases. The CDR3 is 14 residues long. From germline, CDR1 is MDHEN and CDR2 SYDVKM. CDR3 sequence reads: CASSFGGQGNEQYV. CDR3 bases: TGTGCCAGCAGTTTTGGGGGACAGGGTAACGAGCAGTACGTC.

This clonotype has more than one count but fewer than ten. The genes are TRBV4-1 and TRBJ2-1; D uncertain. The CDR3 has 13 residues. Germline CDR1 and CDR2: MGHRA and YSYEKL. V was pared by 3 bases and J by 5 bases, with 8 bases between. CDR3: CASSHGMNNEQFF. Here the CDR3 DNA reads TGCGCCAGCAGCCACGGAATGAACAATGAGCAGTTCTTC.

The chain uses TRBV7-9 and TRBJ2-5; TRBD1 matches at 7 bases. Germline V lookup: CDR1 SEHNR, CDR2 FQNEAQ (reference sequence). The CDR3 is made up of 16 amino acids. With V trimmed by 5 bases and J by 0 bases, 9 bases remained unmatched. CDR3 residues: CASSIRQGRNQETQYF. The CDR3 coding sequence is TGTGCCAGCAGCATAAGACAGGGTCGGAACCAAGAGACCCAGTACTTC.

This chain's CDR3 is CASSQDDSGGPLETQYF. CDR3 DNA: TGCGCCAGCAGCCAAGATGACAGCGGGGGCCCACTGGAGACCCAGTACTTC. The chain is built from TRBV4-3 and TRBJ2-5; 8 bases map to TRBD2. Germline CDR1 LGHNA, CDR2 YSLEER. The CDR3 runs to 17 residues. V was clipped by 0 bases and J by 5 bases; unmatched bases: 11.

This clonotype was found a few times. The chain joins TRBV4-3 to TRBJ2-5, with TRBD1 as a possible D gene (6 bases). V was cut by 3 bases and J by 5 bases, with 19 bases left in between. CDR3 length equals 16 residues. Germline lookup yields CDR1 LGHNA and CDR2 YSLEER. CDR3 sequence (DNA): TGCGCCAGCAGCCAGCACCCCTCAGGGGATTGGGAGACCCAGTACTTC. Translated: CASSQHPSGDWETQYF.

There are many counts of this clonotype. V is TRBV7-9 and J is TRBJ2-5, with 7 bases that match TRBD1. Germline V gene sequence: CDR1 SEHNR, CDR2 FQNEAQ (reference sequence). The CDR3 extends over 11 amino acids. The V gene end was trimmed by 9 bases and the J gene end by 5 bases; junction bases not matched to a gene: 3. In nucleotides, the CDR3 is TGTGCCAGTGGGACAGTGGAGACCCAGTACTTC. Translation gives CASGTVETQYF.

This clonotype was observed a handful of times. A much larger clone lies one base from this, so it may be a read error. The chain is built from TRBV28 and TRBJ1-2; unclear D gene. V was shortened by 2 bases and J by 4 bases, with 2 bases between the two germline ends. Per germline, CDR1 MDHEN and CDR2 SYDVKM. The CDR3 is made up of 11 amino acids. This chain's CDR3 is CASSLSYGYTF. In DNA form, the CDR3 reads TGTGCCAGCAGTTTAAGCTATGGCTACACCTTC.

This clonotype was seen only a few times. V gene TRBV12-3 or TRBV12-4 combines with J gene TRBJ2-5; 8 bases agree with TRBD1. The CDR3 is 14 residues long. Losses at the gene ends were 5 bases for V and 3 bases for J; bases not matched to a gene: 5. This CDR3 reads CASSPQGQEETQYF. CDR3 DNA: TGTGCCAGCAGTCCCCAGGGACAGGAAGAGACCCAGTACTTC.

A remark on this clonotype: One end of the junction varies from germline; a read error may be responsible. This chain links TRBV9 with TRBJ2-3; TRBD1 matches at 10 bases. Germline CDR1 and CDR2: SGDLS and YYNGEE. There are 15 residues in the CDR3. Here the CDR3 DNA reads TGTGCCAGCAGCCCCGGGGACAGGGGCACCGATACGCAGTATTTT. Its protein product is CASSPGDRGTDTQYF.

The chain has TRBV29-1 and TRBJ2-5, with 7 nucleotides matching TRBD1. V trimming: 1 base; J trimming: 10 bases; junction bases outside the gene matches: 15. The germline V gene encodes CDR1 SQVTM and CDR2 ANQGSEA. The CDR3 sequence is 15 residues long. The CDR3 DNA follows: TGCAGCGTTGAAGCGAGGACAGGCCTATTTAGGGACCAGTACTTC. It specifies CSVEARTGLFRDQYF.